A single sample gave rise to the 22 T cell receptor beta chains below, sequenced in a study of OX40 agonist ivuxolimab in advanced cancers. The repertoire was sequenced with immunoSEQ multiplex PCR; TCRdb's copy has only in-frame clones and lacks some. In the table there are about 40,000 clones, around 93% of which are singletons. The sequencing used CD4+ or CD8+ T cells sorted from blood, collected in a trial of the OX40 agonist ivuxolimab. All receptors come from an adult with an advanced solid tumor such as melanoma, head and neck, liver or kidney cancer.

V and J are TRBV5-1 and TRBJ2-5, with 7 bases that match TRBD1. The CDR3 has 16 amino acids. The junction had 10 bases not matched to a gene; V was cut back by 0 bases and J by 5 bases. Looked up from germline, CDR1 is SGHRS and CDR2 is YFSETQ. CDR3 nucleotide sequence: TGCGCCAGCAGCTTGGCCGAGGGGGCATTCTGGGAGACCCAGTACTTC. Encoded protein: CASSLAEGAFWETQYF.

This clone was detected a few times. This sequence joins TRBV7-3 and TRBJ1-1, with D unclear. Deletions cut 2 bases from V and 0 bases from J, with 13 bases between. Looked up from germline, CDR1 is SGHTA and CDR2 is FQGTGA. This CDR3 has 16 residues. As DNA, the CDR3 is TGTGCCAGCAGCTTATCGGCCCATGGGATGAACACTGAAGCTTTCTTT. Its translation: CASSLSAHGMNTEAFF. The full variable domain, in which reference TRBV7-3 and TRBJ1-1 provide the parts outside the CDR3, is GAGVSQTPSNKVTEKGKYVELRCDPISGHTALYWYRQSLGQGPEFLIYFQGTGAADDSGLPNDRFFAVRPEGSVSTLKIQRTERGDSAVYLCASSLSAHGMNTEAFFGQGTRLTVV.

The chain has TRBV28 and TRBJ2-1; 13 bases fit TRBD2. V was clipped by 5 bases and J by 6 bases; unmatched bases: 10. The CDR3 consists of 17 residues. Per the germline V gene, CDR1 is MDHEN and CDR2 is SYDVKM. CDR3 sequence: CASSIPTSGRISNEQFF. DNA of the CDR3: TGTGCCAGCAGTATACCGACTAGCGGGAGGATATCCAATGAGCAGTTCTTC.

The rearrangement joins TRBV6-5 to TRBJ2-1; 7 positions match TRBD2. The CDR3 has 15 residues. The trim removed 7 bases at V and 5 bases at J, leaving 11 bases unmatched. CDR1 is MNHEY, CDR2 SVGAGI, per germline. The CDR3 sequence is CASNPVSGNHNEQFF. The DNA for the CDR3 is TGTGCCAGCAATCCCGTCAGCGGGAACCACAATGAGCAGTTCTTC.

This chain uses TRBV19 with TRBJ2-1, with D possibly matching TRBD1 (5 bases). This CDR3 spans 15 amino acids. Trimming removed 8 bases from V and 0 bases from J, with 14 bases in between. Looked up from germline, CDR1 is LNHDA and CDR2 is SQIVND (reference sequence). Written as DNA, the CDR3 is TGTGCCAGTGCATTGGACATTAGCTCCTACAATGAGCAGTTCTTC. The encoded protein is CASALDISSYNEQFF.

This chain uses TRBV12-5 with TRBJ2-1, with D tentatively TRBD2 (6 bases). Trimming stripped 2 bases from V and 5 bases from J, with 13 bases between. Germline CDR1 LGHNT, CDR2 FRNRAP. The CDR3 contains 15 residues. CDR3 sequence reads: CASGLWRASDNEQFF. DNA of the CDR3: TGTGCTAGTGGTTTGTGGAGGGCGTCTGACAATGAGCAGTTCTTC.

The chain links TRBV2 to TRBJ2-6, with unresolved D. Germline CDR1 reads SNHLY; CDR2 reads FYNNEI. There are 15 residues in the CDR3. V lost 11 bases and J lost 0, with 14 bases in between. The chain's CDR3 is CASVRDGSGANVLTF. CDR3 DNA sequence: TGTGCCTCCGTTCGTGATGGCTCTGGGGCCAACGTCCTGACTTTC.

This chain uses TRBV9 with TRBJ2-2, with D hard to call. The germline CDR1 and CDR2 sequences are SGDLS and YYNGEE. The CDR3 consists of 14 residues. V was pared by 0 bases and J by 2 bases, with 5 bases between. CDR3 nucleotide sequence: TGTGCCAGCAGCGTAGAGGGTAACACCGGGGAGCTGTTTTTT. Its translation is CASSVEGNTGELFF.

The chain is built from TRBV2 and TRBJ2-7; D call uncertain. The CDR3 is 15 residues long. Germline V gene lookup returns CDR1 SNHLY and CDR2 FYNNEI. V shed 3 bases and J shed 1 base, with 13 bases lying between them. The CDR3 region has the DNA TGTGCCAGCAGTGACACCCTCACGGGTTCCTACGAGCAGTACGTC. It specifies CASSDTLTGSYEQYV.

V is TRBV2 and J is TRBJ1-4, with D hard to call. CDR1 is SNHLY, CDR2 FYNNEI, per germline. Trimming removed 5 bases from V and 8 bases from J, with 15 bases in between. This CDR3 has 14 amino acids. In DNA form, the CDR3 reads TGTGCCAGCAGTCCCAGCTTGGGAGAAGAAAAACTGTTTTTT. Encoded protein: CASSPSLGEEKLFF.

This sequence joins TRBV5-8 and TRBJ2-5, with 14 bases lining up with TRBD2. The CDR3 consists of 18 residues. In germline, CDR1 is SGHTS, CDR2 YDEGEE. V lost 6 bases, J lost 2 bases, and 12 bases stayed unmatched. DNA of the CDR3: TGTGCCAGCAATCCTTCGACTAGCGGGAGGGGTATGCAAGAGACCCAGTACTTC. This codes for CASNPSTSGRGMQETQYF. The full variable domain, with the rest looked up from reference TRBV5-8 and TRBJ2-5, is EAGVTQSPTHLIKTRGQQATLRCSPISGHTSVYWYQQALGLGLQFLLWYDEGEERNRGNFPPRFSGRQFPNYSSELNVNALELEDSALYLCASNPSTSGRGMQETQYFGPGTRLLVL.

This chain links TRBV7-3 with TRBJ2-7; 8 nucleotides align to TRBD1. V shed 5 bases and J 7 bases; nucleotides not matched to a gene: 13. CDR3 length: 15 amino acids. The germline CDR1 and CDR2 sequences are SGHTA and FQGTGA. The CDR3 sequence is CASSLVPGGAGEQYF. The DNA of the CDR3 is TGTGCCAGCAGCCTCGTCCCAGGGGGCGCGGGGGAGCAGTACTTC.

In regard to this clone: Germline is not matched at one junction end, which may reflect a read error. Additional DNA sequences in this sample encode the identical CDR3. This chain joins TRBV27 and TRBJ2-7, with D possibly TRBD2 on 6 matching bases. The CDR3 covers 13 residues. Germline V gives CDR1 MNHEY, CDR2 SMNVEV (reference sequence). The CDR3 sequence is CASTFSAGYEQYF. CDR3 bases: TGTGCCAGCACCTTCTCGGCGGGGTACGAGCAGTATTTC.

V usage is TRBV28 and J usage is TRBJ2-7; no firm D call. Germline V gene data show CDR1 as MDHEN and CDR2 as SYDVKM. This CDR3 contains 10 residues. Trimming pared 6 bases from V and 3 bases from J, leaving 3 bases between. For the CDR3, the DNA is TGTGCCAGCAGCAACTACGAGCAGTACTTC. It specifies CASSNYEQYF.

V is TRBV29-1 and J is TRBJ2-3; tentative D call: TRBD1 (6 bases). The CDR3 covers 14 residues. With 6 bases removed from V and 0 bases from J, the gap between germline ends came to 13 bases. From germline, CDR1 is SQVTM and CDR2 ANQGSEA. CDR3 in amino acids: CSVVGTTSTDTQYF. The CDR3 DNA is TGCAGCGTCGTCGGGACAACCAGCACAGATACGCAGTATTTT.

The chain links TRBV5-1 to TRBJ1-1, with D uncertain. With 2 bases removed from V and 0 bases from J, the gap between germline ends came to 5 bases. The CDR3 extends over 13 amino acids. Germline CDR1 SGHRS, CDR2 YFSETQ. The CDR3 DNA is TGCGCCAGCAGCTTTGGGCTGAACACTGAAGCTTTCTTT. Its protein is CASSFGLNTEAFF.

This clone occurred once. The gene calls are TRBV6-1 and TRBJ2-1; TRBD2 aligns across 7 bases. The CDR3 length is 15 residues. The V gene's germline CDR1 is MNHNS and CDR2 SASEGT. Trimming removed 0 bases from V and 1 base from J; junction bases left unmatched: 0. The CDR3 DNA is TGTGCCAGCAGTGAAGCGGGAGGGTCCTACAATGAGCAGTTCTTC. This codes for CASSEAGGSYNEQFF.

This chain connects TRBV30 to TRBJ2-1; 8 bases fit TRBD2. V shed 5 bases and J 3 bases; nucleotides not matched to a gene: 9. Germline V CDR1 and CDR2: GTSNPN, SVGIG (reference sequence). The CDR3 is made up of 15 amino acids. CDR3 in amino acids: CAWSSPAGVYNEQFF. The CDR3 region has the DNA TGTGCCTGGTCGAGCCCAGCGGGAGTCTACAATGAGCAGTTCTTC.

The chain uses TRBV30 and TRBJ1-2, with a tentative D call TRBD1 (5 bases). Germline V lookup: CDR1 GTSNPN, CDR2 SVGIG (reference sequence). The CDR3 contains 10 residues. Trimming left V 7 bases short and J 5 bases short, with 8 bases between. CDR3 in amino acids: CASAGYGYTF. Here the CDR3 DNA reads TGTGCCTCCGCAGGGTATGGCTACACCTTC.

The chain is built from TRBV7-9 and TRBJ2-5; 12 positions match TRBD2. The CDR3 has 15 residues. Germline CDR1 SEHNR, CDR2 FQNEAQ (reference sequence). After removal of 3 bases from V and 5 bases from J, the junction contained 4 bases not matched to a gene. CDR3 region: CASSFRLAGDETQYF. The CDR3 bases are TGTGCCAGCAGCTTTAGACTAGCGGGAGACGAGACCCAGTACTTC.

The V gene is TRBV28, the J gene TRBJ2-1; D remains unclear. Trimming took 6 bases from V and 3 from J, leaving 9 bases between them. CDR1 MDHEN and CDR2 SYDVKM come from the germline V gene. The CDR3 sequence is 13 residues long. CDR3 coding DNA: TGTGCCAGCAGCTTGGTGGGCTACAATGAGCAGTTCTTC. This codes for CASSLVGYNEQFF.

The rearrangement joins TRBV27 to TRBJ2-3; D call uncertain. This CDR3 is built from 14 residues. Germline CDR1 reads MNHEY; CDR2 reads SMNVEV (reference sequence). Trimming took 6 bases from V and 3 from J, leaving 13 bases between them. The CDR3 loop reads CASSLTLPTDTQYF. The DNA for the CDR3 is TGTGCCAGCAGCCTGACACTCCCGACAGATACGCAGTATTTT.